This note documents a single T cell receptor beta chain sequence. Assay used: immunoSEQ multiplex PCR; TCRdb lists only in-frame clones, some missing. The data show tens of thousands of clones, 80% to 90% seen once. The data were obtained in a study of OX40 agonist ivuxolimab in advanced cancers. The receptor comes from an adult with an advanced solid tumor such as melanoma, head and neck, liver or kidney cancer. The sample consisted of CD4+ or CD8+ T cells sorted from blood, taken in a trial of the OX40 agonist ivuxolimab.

CDR3 sequence (DNA): TGTGCCAGCAGCCCCACTGGACTAGCGGGGAGAGAGACCCAGTACTTC. Its protein product is CASSPTGLAGRETQYF. The chain recombines TRBV9 with TRBJ2-5; TRBD2 agrees at 12 bases. V was clipped by 4 bases and J by 4 bases; unmatched bases: 8. Looked up from germline, CDR1 is SGDLS and CDR2 is YYNGEE. The CDR3 consists of 16 residues.